These 26 T cell receptor beta chains were sequenced from one sample in a study of blood T cell repertoires in COVID-19 (dated by TCRdb to the early 2020s). The method behind the library was the immunoSEQ multiplex PCR assay. TCRdb retrieved this table from immuneACCESS and kept in-frame rearrangements only. Not all clones are present; in checked studies, unresolved V genes account for under half, and no reason is known for the remainder. The sample includes approximately 150,000 clones, with 65% to 80% observed a single time. The ten largest clones capture around a sixth of the sample. The specimen sequenced was peripheral blood. The receptors were sampled from a middle-aged man with acute or convalescent COVID-19.

V usage is TRBV7-2 and J usage is TRBJ1-1; D unclear. Germline V gives CDR1 SGHTA, CDR2 FQGNSA. The CDR3 is 13 residues long. V gave up 1 base and J gave up 7 bases, with 10 bases separating them. CDR3 loop: CASSLVIQFEAFF. The CDR3 coding sequence is TGTGCCAGCAGCTTAGTAATACAGTTTGAAGCTTTCTTT.

This clone has just a few counts. V and J are TRBV28 and TRBJ2-7; D may be TRBD1 (5 bases). The CDR3 length is 13 residues. The germline V and J ends were trimmed by 3 bases and 0 bases, with 6 bases remaining between them. CDR1 MDHEN and CDR2 SYDVKM come from the germline V gene. In nucleotides, the CDR3 is TGTGCCAGCAGTTTCAGGGTCTCCTACGAGCAGTACTTC. Translated: CASSFRVSYEQYF.

The chain has TRBV5-4 and TRBJ1-4, with TRBD1 as a possible D gene (5 bases). The CDR3 covers 13 residues. The V gene lost 0 bases and the J gene lost 11 bases, with 11 bases spanning the gap. In germline, CDR1 is SGHNT, CDR2 YYREEE (reference sequence). The CDR3 DNA sequence: TGTGCCAGCAGCTTGGAGCAGGGTGACAAACTGTTTTTT. This gives the protein CASSLEQGDKLFF. Based on the CDR3 plus reference TRBV5-4 and TRBJ1-4, the full variable domain is ETGVTQSPTHLIKTRGQQVTLRCSSQSGHNTVSWYQQALGQGPQFIFQYYREEENGRGNFPPRFSGLQFPNYSSELNVNALELDDSALYLCASSLEQGDKLFFGSGTQLSVL.

The chain links TRBV19 to TRBJ1-1; 8 bases map to TRBD1. The CDR3 has 12 amino acids. In germline, CDR1 is LNHDA, CDR2 SQIVND (reference sequence). V lost 6 bases to trimming and J lost 11 bases; unmatched junction nucleotides: 8. CDR3 loop: CASSPQGAGAFF. The CDR3 DNA follows: TGTGCCAGTAGCCCGCAGGGGGCTGGGGCTTTCTTT.

The genes are TRBV6-1 and TRBJ2-3, with D perhaps matching TRBD1 (7 bases). Trimming left V 2 bases short and J 8 bases short, with 17 bases between. This CDR3 contains 15 residues. Germline V gene data show CDR1 as MNHNS and CDR2 as SASEGT. The CDR3 region is CASSESGRGEGTQYF. In DNA form, the CDR3 reads TGTGCCAGCAGTGAATCGGGCAGGGGGGAAGGTACGCAGTATTTT.

This chain connects TRBV5-1 to TRBJ2-3; TRBD2 matches at 10 bases. Trimming at V came to 0 bases and at J to 3 bases, leaving 1 base not matched to a gene. The germline CDR1 and CDR2 sequences are SGHRS and YFSETQ. The CDR3 sequence is 15 residues long. CDR3 in DNA: TGCGCCAGCAGCTTGGTAGCGGGGGGAACAGATACGCAGTATTTT. This translates into CASSLVAGGTDTQYF.

V and J are TRBV5-1 and TRBJ1-6; perhaps TRBD1 as D (5 bases). V lost 4 bases, J lost 6 bases, and 11 bases lay in between. The germline gives CDR1 SGHRS, CDR2 YFSETQ. The CDR3 is 14 residues long. The CDR3 spells CASSPLGANSPLHF. In nucleotides, the CDR3 is TGCGCCAGCAGCCCTCTAGGGGCTAATTCACCCCTCCACTTT.

The rearrangement joins TRBV10-2 to TRBJ1-3; TRBD1 is a possible D gene (6 bases). This CDR3 region has 16 residues. Per germline, CDR1 WSHSY and CDR2 SAAADI. Trimming removed 0 bases from V and 4 bases from J, with 13 bases in between. The CDR3 DNA reads TGCGCCAGCAGTGAGTCGCGGGGGGGCCGCGGAAACACCATATATTTT. This codes for CASSESRGGRGNTIYF.

The chain joins TRBV18 to TRBJ1-1; 10 bases agree with TRBD1. CDR1 is KGHSH, CDR2 LQKENI, per germline. With 6 bases clipped from V and 4 bases from J, the junction kept 17 bases outside the gene matches. The CDR3 runs 18 residues. The CDR3, as DNA: TGTGCCAGCTCCCTAGGCGGGGACAGGGGCCATGAGAGCACTGAAGCTTTCTTT. Translating gives CASSLGGDRGHESTEAFF.

The chain has TRBV5-1 and TRBJ1-4; D may be TRBD1 (5 bases). CDR1 is SGHRS and CDR2 is YFSETQ in the germline V gene. The length of the CDR3 is 15 residues. Trimming removed 4 bases at V and 2 bases at J, with 12 bases between. The CDR3 region is CASSLPGTTNEKLFF. As DNA, the CDR3 is TGCGCCAGCAGCCTACCCGGGACTACTAATGAAAAACTGTTTTTT.

This clone has more than one count but fewer than ten. J is TRBJ2-2 and V is TRBV19; D not resolved. The V gene lost 7 bases and the J gene lost 1 base, with 7 bases spanning the gap. The CDR3 is 13 residues long. Germline V gives CDR1 LNHDA, CDR2 SQIVND (reference sequence). CDR3 region: CASTPRNTGELFF. In DNA, the CDR3 is TGTGCCAGTACCCCCAGGAACACCGGGGAGCTGTTTTTT.

The rearrangement links TRBV5-1 to TRBJ1-2; D is perhaps TRBD1 (6 bases). V lost 0 bases and J lost 4, with 13 bases in between. Germline values: CDR1 SGHRS, CDR2 YFSETQ. The CDR3 runs to 15 residues. The CDR3 reads CASSLEGESGYGYTF. For the CDR3, the DNA is TGCGCCAGCAGCTTGGAGGGGGAAAGCGGCTATGGCTACACCTTC.

This clone has a handful of counts. CDR3 loop: CASSSSRGLRSPLHF. The CDR3 region has the DNA TGTGCCAGCTCATCCTCACGGGGGTTAAGGTCACCCCTCCACTTT. The V call is TRBV18, the J call TRBJ1-6, with D possibly matching TRBD1 (5 bases). CDR1 is KGHSH and CDR2 is LQKENI in the germline V gene. This CDR3 has 15 amino acids. The V and J ends lost 5 bases and 10 bases respectively, with 18 bases between them.

The chain links TRBV3-1 (or the pseudogene TRBV3-2) to TRBJ1-2, with TRBD1 as a possible D gene (6 bases). The CDR3 runs 15 residues. Trimming removed 2 bases at V and 1 base at J, with 11 bases between. Germline values: CDR1 LGHDT, CDR2 YNNKEL (reference sequence). Here the CDR3 DNA reads TGTGCCAGCAGCCAAAACAGGGATTTTAACTATGGCTACACCTTC. Its protein is CASSQNRDFNYGYTF.

In this sample, this clone turned up a few times. V gene TRBV5-1 combines with J gene TRBJ2-2; D call uncertain. The germline V and J ends were trimmed by 0 bases and 6 bases, with 6 bases remaining between them. This CDR3 region has 13 residues. Germline V gene lookup returns CDR1 SGHRS and CDR2 YFSETQ. The CDR3 DNA reads as TGCGCCAGCAGCTTGGCTGTCGCCGGGGAGCTGTTTTTT. Protein sequence: CASSLAVAGELFF.

J is TRBJ1-1 and V is TRBV5-1, with D possibly matching TRBD1 (5 bases). CDR1 SGHRS and CDR2 YFSETQ come from the germline V gene. This CDR3 contains 13 residues. Trimming took 2 bases from V and 1 from J, leaving 6 bases between them. The DNA for the CDR3 is TGCGCCAGCAGCTTACAGGCGAACACTGAAGCTTTCTTT. Translation: CASSLQANTEAFF.

This rearrangement joins TRBV29-1 to TRBJ1-1; D is unresolved. Germline lookup yields CDR1 SQVTM and CDR2 ANQGSEA. V lost 4 bases, J lost 6 bases, and 15 bases lay in between. CDR3 length: 13 amino acids. CDR3 region: CSVAASAGPEAFF. DNA of the CDR3: TGCAGCGTTGCCGCTTCAGCAGGTCCTGAAGCTTTCTTT. The complete variable domain, with remaining parts taken from reference TRBV29-1 and TRBJ1-1, reads SAVISQKPSRDICQRGTSLTIQCQVDSQVTMMFWYRQQPGQSLTLIATANQGSEATYESGFVIDKFPISRPNLTFSTLTVSNMSPEDSSIYLCSVAASAGPEAFFGQGTRLTVV.

Points on this clone: Other DNA sequences in this sample translate to the same CDR3. The chain links TRBV9 to TRBJ1-5, with D perhaps TRBD1 (5 bases). Germline-derived CDR1 and CDR2 are SGDLS and YYNGEE. V lost 0 bases and J 2 bases, leaving 9 bases between the germline ends. The CDR3 contains 15 residues. The CDR3 spells CASSVGGAGNQPQHF. The CDR3 bases are TGTGCCAGCAGCGTAGGCGGGGCGGGCAATCAGCCCCAGCATTTT.

The chain links TRBV10-2 to TRBJ1-6; D might be TRBD1 (6 bases). Trimming removed 4 bases at V and 8 bases at J, with 12 bases between. Germline V lookup: CDR1 WSHSY, CDR2 SAAADI. The CDR3 runs to 14 residues. The CDR3 nucleotides read TGCGCCAGCAGTGCTGCACAGGGAGATTCACCCCTCCACTTT. It yields the protein CASSAAQGDSPLHF.

The chain has TRBV7-3 and TRBJ2-2; 7 bases fit TRBD1. The CDR3 totals 15 residues. Germline V gene data show CDR1 as SGHTA and CDR2 as FQGTGA. The junction had 9 bases not matched to a gene; V was cut back by 5 bases and J by 6 bases. The CDR3 spells CASSPQGTRSGELFF. The DNA of the CDR3 is TGTGCCAGCAGCCCACAGGGGACAAGGTCCGGGGAGCTGTTTTTT.

The J gene is TRBJ1-2, the V gene TRBV19, with 8 bases aligning to TRBD1. This CDR3 is built from 16 residues. The V gene end was trimmed by 6 bases and the J gene end by 0 bases; junction bases not matched to a gene: 9. Germline-derived CDR1 and CDR2 are LNHDA and SQIVND (reference sequence). CDR3 amino acids: CASSRQGAVSNYGYTF. In DNA, the CDR3 is TGTGCCAGTAGCCGGCAGGGGGCCGTTTCTAACTATGGCTACACCTTC.

The genes are TRBV29-1 and TRBJ2-2; 10 bases are a match to TRBD2. The germline CDR1 and CDR2 sequences are SQVTM and ANQGSEA. The CDR3 totals 13 residues. Trimming took 5 bases from V and 7 from J; bases not matched to a gene: 4. CDR3 amino acids: CSVSGGAGGELFF. The CDR3 DNA reads TGCAGCGTTAGCGGGGGGGCTGGCGGGGAGCTGTTTTTT.

CDR3 residues: CASSPSGARFGELFF. In DNA, the CDR3 is TGTGCCAGCAGCCCCTCAGGGGCTAGGTTCGGGGAGCTGTTTTTT. The V call is TRBV7-2, the J call TRBJ2-2, with a weak D call TRBD1 (6 bases). CDR1 is SGHTA and CDR2 is FQGNSA in the germline V gene. The V end lost 5 bases, the J end lost 7 bases, and 17 bases lay between the germline ends. There are 15 residues in the CDR3.

The chain employs TRBV6-5 and TRBJ2-7; 13 nucleotides align to TRBD2. Trimming at V came to 5 bases and at J to 3 bases, leaving 4 bases not matched to a gene. The CDR3 is made up of 15 amino acids. Germline V gene lookup returns CDR1 MNHEY and CDR2 SVGAGI. The CDR3 sequence: CASSRTSGGHYEQYF. CDR3 DNA sequence: TGTGCCAGCAGTCGGACTAGCGGGGGCCACTACGAGCAGTACTTC.

This clone was seen a single time. This sequence joins TRBV7-9 and TRBJ1-5; 7 positions match TRBD1. Per the germline V gene, CDR1 is SEHNR and CDR2 is FQNEAQ (reference sequence). The CDR3 has 13 residues. J gave up 5 bases and V 5 bases, and 3 bases lay outside the gene matches. The CDR3 here is CASSLGTDQPQHF. The CDR3 DNA reads TGTGCCAGCAGCCTCGGGACAGATCAGCCCCAGCATTTT.

The J gene is TRBJ1-1, the V gene TRBV12-3 or TRBV12-4; TRBD1 matches 7 bases. The CDR3 has 13 residues. V lost 6 bases, J lost 6 bases, and 7 bases stayed unmatched. CDR3 amino acids: CASRSRQGPEAFF. Here the CDR3 DNA reads TGTGCCAGCAGGTCCCGACAGGGACCTGAAGCTTTCTTT.